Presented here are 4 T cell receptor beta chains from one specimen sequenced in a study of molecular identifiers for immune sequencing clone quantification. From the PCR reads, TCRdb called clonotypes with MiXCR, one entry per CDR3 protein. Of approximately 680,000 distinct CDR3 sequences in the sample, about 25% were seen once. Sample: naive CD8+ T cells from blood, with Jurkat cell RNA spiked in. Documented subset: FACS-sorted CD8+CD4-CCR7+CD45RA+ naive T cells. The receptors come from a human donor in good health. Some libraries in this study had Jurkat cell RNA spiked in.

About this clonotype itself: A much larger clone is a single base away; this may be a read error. As DNA, the CDR3 is TGTGCCAGCACCTGGGGAGTAACGGCCTACGAGCAGTACTTC. This codes for CASTWGVTAYEQYF. The rearrangement links TRBV28 to TRBJ2-7; a possible D gene is TRBD2 (5 bases). The germline V and J ends were trimmed by 7 bases and 2 bases, with 15 bases remaining between them. Germline V gives CDR1 MDHEN, CDR2 SYDVKM. This CDR3 comprises 14 residues. The full variable domain, with the rest looked up from reference TRBV28 and TRBJ2-7, is DVKVTQSSRYLVKRTGEKVFLECVQDMDHENMFWYRQDPGLGLRLIYFSYDVKMKEKGDIPEGYSVSREKKERFSLILESASTNQTSMYLCASTWGVTAYEQYFGPGTRLTVT.

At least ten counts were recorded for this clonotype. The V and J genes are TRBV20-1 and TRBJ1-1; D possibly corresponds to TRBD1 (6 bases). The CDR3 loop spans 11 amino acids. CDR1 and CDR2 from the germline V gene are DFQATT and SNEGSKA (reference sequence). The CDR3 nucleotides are TGCAGCGGGAGGGGGGGGACTGAAGCTTTCTTT. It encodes CSGRGGTEAFF.

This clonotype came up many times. For the CDR3, the DNA is TGTGCCACCGACCTGACTAGTGGATTAGAGAATGAGCAGTTCTTC. This codes for CATDLTSGLENEQFF. The chain recombines TRBV2 with TRBJ2-1; maybe TRBD2 (6 bases). Germline CDR1 SNHLY, CDR2 FYNNEI. The CDR3 is 15 amino acids. The germline V and J ends were trimmed by 10 bases and 7 bases, with 23 bases remaining between them.

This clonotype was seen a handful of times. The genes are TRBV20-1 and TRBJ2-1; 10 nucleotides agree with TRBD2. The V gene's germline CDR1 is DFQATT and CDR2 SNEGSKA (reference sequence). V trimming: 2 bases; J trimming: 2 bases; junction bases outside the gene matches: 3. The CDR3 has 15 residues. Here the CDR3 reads CSARSSGGTYNEQFF. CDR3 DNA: TGCAGTGCTAGAAGTAGCGGGGGGACCTACAATGAGCAGTTCTTC.